Listed here are 28 T cell receptor beta chains from one sample, sequenced in a study of control samples from healthy donors and cancer patients. Some clones are missing from TCRdb's copy, which holds only in-frame ones; the method was immunoSEQ multiplex PCR. The table has 150,000 or so clones, 93% seen once. The material sequenced was blood. The receptor set was obtained from a man aged 18 to 35 in good health.

This clone has just one count. The V gene is TRBV3-1 (or the pseudogene TRBV3-2), the J gene TRBJ2-7; TRBD2 aligns across 9 bases. V lost 2 bases to trimming and J lost 4 bases; unmatched junction nucleotides: 9. Germline V gene data show CDR1 as LGHDT and CDR2 as YNNKEL (reference sequence). The CDR3 spans 16 residues. The CDR3 sequence: CASSQRVREGGYEQYF. Written as DNA, the CDR3 is TGTGCCAGCAGCCAAAGGGTGCGGGAGGGAGGGTACGAGCAGTACTTC.

The V and J genes are TRBV7-9 and TRBJ2-4, with D possibly called TRBD1 or TRBD2 (5 bases each). V was trimmed by 2 bases and J by 0 bases, leaving 20 bases between them. Germline V gene data show CDR1 as SEHNR and CDR2 as FQNEAQ (reference sequence). This CDR3 spans 19 amino acids. In nucleotides, the CDR3 is TGTGCCAGCAGCTTATATCCGGGGCGATTTAACGAAGCCAAAAACATTCAGTACTTC. This sequence encodes CASSLYPGRFNEAKNIQYF. Based on the CDR3 plus reference TRBV7-9 and TRBJ2-4, the full variable domain is DTGVSQNPRHKITKRGQNVTFRCDPISEHNRLYWYRQTLGQGPEFLTYFQNEAQLEKSRLLSDRFSAERPKGSFSTLEIQRTEQGDSAMYLCASSLYPGRFNEAKNIQYFGAGTRLSVL.

This chain joins TRBV24-1 and TRBJ2-5; D possibly corresponds to TRBD2 (6 bases). V lost 9 bases, J lost 2 bases, and 18 bases lay in between. Germline-derived CDR1 and CDR2 are KGHDR and SFDVKD. This CDR3 has 15 residues. The CDR3 coding sequence is TGTGCCACCGGGGAGGCGGGGTCGGGGCAAGAGACCCAGTACTTC. This translates into CATGEAGSGQETQYF.

The chain has TRBV9 and TRBJ2-1; D may be TRBD2 (6 bases). The CDR3 sequence is 15 residues long. V was trimmed by 3 bases and J by 10 bases, leaving 20 bases between them. Germline lookup yields CDR1 SGDLS and CDR2 YYNGEE. CDR3 amino acids: CASSADGTVAGEQFF. The CDR3 DNA reads TGTGCCAGCAGCGCGGACGGGACTGTCGCGGGAGAGCAGTTCTTC. Full variable domain (missing parts from reference TRBV9 and TRBJ2-1): DSGVTQTPKHLITATGQRVTLRCSPRSGDLSVYWYQQSLDQGLQFLIQYYNGEERAKGNILERFSAQQFPDLHSELNLSSLELGDSALYFCASSADGTVAGEQFFGPGTRLTVL.

This clone showed up just once. The genes are TRBV27 and TRBJ1-5, with TRBD1 identical over 9 bases. The CDR3 consists of 14 residues. The germline gives CDR1 MNHEY, CDR2 SMNVEV (reference sequence). With V trimmed by 4 bases and J by 6 bases, 4 bases remained unmatched. The CDR3 loop reads CASSSTGGLQPQHF. CDR3 DNA: TGTGCCAGCAGTTCTACAGGGGGCCTTCAGCCCCAGCATTTT.

The chain uses TRBV5-1 and TRBJ2-7; D uncertain. Trimming stripped 2 bases from V and 2 bases from J, with 8 bases between. CDR3 size: 13 residues. The germline CDR1 and CDR2 sequences are SGHRS and YFSETQ. This CDR3 is CASSFPIPYEQYF. CDR3 in DNA: TGCGCCAGCAGCTTCCCTATACCCTACGAGCAGTACTTC.

This sequence joins TRBV6-4 and TRBJ1-5; tentatively, D is TRBD1 (5 bases). Between the trimmed V and J ends, which lost 2 bases and 3 bases, there was a span of 23 bases. The germline gives CDR1 MRHNA, CDR2 SNTAGT. The CDR3 totals 19 residues. CDR3 in amino acids: CASSDPKRGNRRVNQPQHF. The CDR3 nucleotides are TGTGCCAGCAGTGACCCGAAGAGAGGTAACAGGAGGGTCAATCAGCCCCAGCATTTT.

The chain links TRBV6-6 to TRBJ2-1, with a tentative D call TRBD1 (6 bases). Germline lookup yields CDR1 MNHNY and CDR2 SVGAGI (reference sequence). Trimming left V 8 bases short and J 10 bases short, with 21 bases between. The CDR3 has 14 amino acids. As DNA, the CDR3 is TGTGCCAGCGCCCTGAGGGGGTTTACCACAGAGCAGTTCTTC. It translates to CASALRGFTTEQFF.

The rearrangement joins TRBV2 to TRBJ1-1, with D uncertain. Per germline, CDR1 SNHLY and CDR2 FYNNEI. The V end was cut by 3 bases, the J end by 1 base, with 9 bases between. CDR3 length: 14 residues. As DNA, the CDR3 is TGTGCCAGCAGTGAGTTATTAGCGAACACTGAAGCTTTCTTT. Translating it yields CASSELLANTEAFF.

J is TRBJ2-1 and V is TRBV4-2; TRBD2 might be the D (5 bases). The length of the CDR3 is 14 residues. CDR1 and CDR2 from the germline V gene are LGHNA and YNFKEQ. Trimming shortened V by 1 base and J by 8 bases, and 12 bases separated the two germline ends. The CDR3 spells CASSQVGSLDEQFF. In DNA, the CDR3 is TGTGCCAGCAGCCAAGTAGGGAGTTTAGATGAGCAGTTCTTC.

The chain couples TRBV5-4 to TRBJ2-5, with TRBD1 identical over 7 bases. The V and J ends lost 2 bases and 4 bases, in that order; junction bases with no gene match: 11. Germline assignment: CDR1 SGHNT and CDR2 YYREEE (reference sequence). The CDR3 spans 16 residues. The CDR3: CASSLRISQGIETQYF. CDR3 sequence (DNA): TGTGCCAGCAGCTTACGGATCTCACAGGGGATAGAGACCCAGTACTTC.

The V call is TRBV11-2, the J call TRBJ1-2; maybe TRBD1 (5 bases). The ends were cut back, 4 bases at V and 5 bases at J, with 23 bases in the middle. The CDR3 spans 17 residues. Looked up from germline, CDR1 is SGHAT and CDR2 is FQNNGV. CDR3 amino acids: CASSSKGQGPGLYGYTF. As DNA, the CDR3 is TGTGCCAGCAGCTCCAAAGGGCAGGGTCCGGGCTTATATGGCTACACCTTC. Using reference TRBV11-2 and TRBJ1-2 for the parts outside the CDR3, the full variable domain is EAGVAQSPRYKIIEKRQSVAFWCNPISGHATLYWYQQILGQGPKLLIQFQNNGVVDDSQLPKDRFSAERLKGVDSTLKIQPAKLEDSAVYLCASSSKGQGPGLYGYTFGSGTRLTVV.

The genes are TRBV2 and TRBJ1-6; tentative D call: TRBD1 (6 bases). Germline CDR1 SNHLY, CDR2 FYNNEI. V was clipped by 6 bases and J by 0 bases, with 9 bases between them. The CDR3 totals 15 residues. CDR3 protein: CASRAGVSYNSPLHF. The CDR3 DNA reads as TGTGCCAGCAGGGCAGGGGTCTCCTATAATTCACCCCTCCACTTT.

The V call is TRBV6-5, the J call TRBJ2-3; no firm D call. The CDR3 has 14 amino acids. Per germline, CDR1 MNHEY and CDR2 SVGAGI. The V end lost 5 bases, the J end lost 2 bases, and 11 bases lay between the germline ends. The CDR3 loop is CASSNLQPTDTQYF. The CDR3 DNA is TGTGCCAGCAGTAACCTACAACCCACAGATACGCAGTATTTT.

The CDR3 nucleotides read TGTGCCAGCAGCCTCAGCGGGACAGGGGATGATGGCTACACCTTC. Translated, it gives CASSLSGTGDDGYTF. The V and J genes are TRBV7-2 and TRBJ1-2, with TRBD1 identical over 10 bases. The CDR3 is made up of 15 amino acids. The ends lost 5 bases at V and 6 bases at J; junction bases unmatched: 9. Per the germline V gene, CDR1 is SGHTA and CDR2 is FQGNSA.

The V gene is TRBV4-3, the J gene TRBJ2-5, with TRBD1 as a possible D gene (6 bases). The CDR3 is 15 residues long. The V gene lost 3 bases and the J gene lost 5 bases, with 16 bases spanning the gap. Germline V gives CDR1 LGHNA, CDR2 YSLEER. In DNA, the CDR3 is TGCGCCAGCAGCCATAGTCCAGGCCAGGGGGAGACCCAGTACTTC. It specifies CASSHSPGQGETQYF.

V usage is TRBV6-5 and J usage is TRBJ2-5; 9 bases are a match to TRBD2. This CDR3 comprises 14 residues. J was trimmed by 8 bases and V by 6 bases; bases with no gene match: 10. Germline CDR1 is MNHEY and CDR2 is SVGAGI. The CDR3 DNA reads TGTGCCAGCAGCGTGGTAGCGGGAGCGAAAACCCAGTACTTC. This encodes CASSVVAGAKTQYF.

The CDR3 DNA sequence: TGTGCCAGCAGTTTAGGACTAGTTAGCACAGATACGCAGTATTTT. Translated: CASSLGLVSTDTQYF. The V and J genes are TRBV27 and TRBJ2-3; TRBD2 agrees at 7 bases. Germline trimming cut 2 bases from V and 0 bases from J; bases unmatched to any gene: 2. CDR1 is MNHEY and CDR2 is SMNVEV in the germline V gene (reference sequence). This CDR3 region has 15 residues.

CDR3 in DNA: TGTGCCAGTGGGGACAGGGGGCTAATGAACACTGAAGCTTTCTTT. It codes for CASGDRGLMNTEAFF. The genes are TRBV6-5 and TRBJ1-1; 12 bases line up with TRBD1. CDR3 size: 15 residues. V shed 9 bases, J shed 0 bases, and the junction held 5 bases outside the gene matches. CDR1 is MNHEY and CDR2 is SVGAGI in the germline V gene.

J is TRBJ2-7 and V is TRBV7-9; 7 bases map to TRBD1. Germline V gives CDR1 SEHNR, CDR2 FQNEAQ (reference sequence). The CDR3 sequence is 15 residues long. V dropped 5 bases and J dropped 2; count of bases not matched to a gene: 9. In DNA form, the CDR3 reads TGTGCCAGCAGCACCACCGGGACAGAAGCCTACGAGCAGTACTTC. Amino acids: CASSTTGTEAYEQYF.

The chain is built from TRBV11-2 and TRBJ2-7; D is possibly TRBD1 or TRBD2 (5 bases each). CDR1 is SGHAT, CDR2 FQNNGV, per germline. This CDR3 is built from 15 residues. V lost 3 bases to trimming and J lost 4 bases, with 16 bases between them. The CDR3 DNA sequence: TGTGCCAGCAGCTTGGACGGGACCCCCGGTTACGAGCAGTACTTC. It translates to CASSLDGTPGYEQYF. Filled out from reference TRBV11-2 and TRBJ2-7, the complete variable domain reads EAGVAQSPRYKIIEKRQSVAFWCNPISGHATLYWYQQILGQGPKLLIQFQNNGVVDDSQLPKDRFSAERLKGVDSTLKIQPAKLEDSAVYLCASSLDGTPGYEQYFGPGTRLTVT.

The chain joins TRBV11-2 to TRBJ2-5; a possible D gene is TRBD2 (7 bases). The CDR3 runs to 19 residues. V lost 4 bases and J lost 1, with 25 bases in between. The germline CDR1 and CDR2 sequences are SGHAT and FQNNGV. The CDR3 protein is CASSSRGVLQRGTQETQYF. DNA for the CDR3: TGTGCCAGCAGCTCGAGGGGGGTCCTACAGCGGGGCACCCAAGAGACCCAGTACTTC.

The chain couples TRBV10-3 to TRBJ1-5; no definite D call. The germline V gene has CDR1 ENHRY and CDR2 SYGVKD. The CDR3 is made up of 10 amino acids. Trimming took off 8 bases at V and 4 bases at J, with 3 bases between the two ends. Here the CDR3 reads CAIGNQPQHF. CDR3 in DNA: TGTGCCATCGGAAATCAGCCCCAGCATTTT.

The chain is built from TRBV16 and TRBJ1-1, with no clear D. This CDR3 is built from 13 residues. V lost 2 bases and J lost 5, with 9 bases in between. CDR1 and CDR2 from the germline V gene are KGHSY and FQNENV. The CDR3 sequence: CASSQSLRTEAFF. The DNA of the CDR3 is TGTGCCAGCAGCCAAAGTCTAAGGACTGAAGCTTTCTTT. The full variable domain, completed using reference TRBV16 and TRBJ1-1, is GEEVAQTPKHLVRGEGQKAKLYCAPIKGHSYVFWYQQVLKNEFKFLISFQNENVFDETGMPKERFSAKCLPNSPCSLEIQATKLEDSAVYFCASSQSLRTEAFFGQGTRLTVV.

V is TRBV28 and J is TRBJ2-5; 8 bases fit TRBD1. This CDR3 region has 18 residues. Germline CDR1 MDHEN, CDR2 SYDVKM. Trimming took 5 bases from V and 2 from J; bases not matched to a gene: 16. The CDR3 region is CASSKTHVDRGVQETQYF. The CDR3 bases are TGTGCCAGCAGTAAAACCCATGTCGACAGGGGCGTACAAGAGACCCAGTACTTC. Using reference TRBV28 and TRBJ2-5 for the parts outside the CDR3, the full variable domain is DVKVTQSSRYLVKRTGEKVFLECVQDMDHENMFWYRQDPGLGLRLIYFSYDVKMKEKGDIPEGYSVSREKKERFSLILESASTNQTSMYLCASSKTHVDRGVQETQYFGPGTRLLVL.

This chain links TRBV4-2 with TRBJ1-6; no reliable D call. Looked up from germline, CDR1 is LGHNA and CDR2 is YNFKEQ. The V gene lost 0 bases and the J gene lost 6 bases, with 9 bases spanning the gap. The CDR3 consists of 15 residues. The CDR3 spells CASSQDPGSNSPLHF. Here the CDR3 DNA reads TGTGCCAGCAGCCAAGATCCCGGATCTAATTCACCCCTCCACTTT.

V and J are TRBV6-6 and TRBJ1-5, with D maybe TRBD1 (5 bases). The CDR3 consists of 14 residues. Germline V gene sequence: CDR1 MNHNY, CDR2 SVGAGI (reference sequence). The ends were cut back, 0 bases at V and 6 bases at J, with 9 bases in the middle. CDR3 region: CASSYSIGTQPQHF. CDR3 DNA: TGTGCCAGCAGTTACTCGATAGGGACTCAGCCCCAGCATTTT.

The chain couples TRBV11-2 to TRBJ2-1; no clear D. V lost 1 base and J 5 bases, leaving 6 bases between the germline ends. Germline CDR1 and CDR2: SGHAT and FQNNGV. The CDR3 is made up of 13 amino acids. The CDR3 DNA reads TGTGCCAGCAGCTTAGCCTTGAACAATGAGCAGTTCTTC. Protein: CASSLALNNEQFF.